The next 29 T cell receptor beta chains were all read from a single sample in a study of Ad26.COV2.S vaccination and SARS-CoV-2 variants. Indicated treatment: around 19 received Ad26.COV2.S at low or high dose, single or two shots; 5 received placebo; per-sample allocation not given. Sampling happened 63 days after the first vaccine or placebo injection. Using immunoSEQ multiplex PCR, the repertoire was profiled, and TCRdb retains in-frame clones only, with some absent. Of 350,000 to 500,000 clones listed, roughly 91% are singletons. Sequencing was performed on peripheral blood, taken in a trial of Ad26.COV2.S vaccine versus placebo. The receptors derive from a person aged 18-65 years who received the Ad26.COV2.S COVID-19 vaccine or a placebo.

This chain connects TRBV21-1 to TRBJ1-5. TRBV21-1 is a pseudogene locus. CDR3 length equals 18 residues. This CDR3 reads CASSKAGKGSDSNQPQHF. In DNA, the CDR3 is TGTGCCAGCAGCAAAGCGGGAAAGGGCTCCGATAGCAATCAGCCCCAGCATTTT.

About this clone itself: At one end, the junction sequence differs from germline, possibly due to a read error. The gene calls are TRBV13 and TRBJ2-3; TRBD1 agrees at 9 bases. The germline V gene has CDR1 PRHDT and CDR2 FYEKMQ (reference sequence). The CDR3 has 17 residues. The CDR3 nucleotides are TGTGCCAGCAGCGTAGGACAGGGGTTCGTTAGCACAGATACGCAGTATTTT. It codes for CASSVGQGFVSTDTQYF.

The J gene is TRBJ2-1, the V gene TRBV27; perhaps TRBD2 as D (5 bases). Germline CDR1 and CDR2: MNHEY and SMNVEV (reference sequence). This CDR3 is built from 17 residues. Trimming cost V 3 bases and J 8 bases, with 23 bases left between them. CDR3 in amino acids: CASSFNLGSINNDEQFF. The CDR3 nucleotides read TGTGCCAGCAGTTTTAATCTGGGGAGCATAAATAACGATGAGCAGTTCTTC.

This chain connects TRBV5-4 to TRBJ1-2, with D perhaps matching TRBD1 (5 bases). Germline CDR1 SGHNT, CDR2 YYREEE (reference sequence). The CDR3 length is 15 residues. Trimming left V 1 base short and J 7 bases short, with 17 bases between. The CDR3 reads CASSLSGFRRSGYTF. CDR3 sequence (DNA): TGTGCCAGCAGCTTGTCAGGGTTTCGGCGCTCTGGCTACACCTTC.

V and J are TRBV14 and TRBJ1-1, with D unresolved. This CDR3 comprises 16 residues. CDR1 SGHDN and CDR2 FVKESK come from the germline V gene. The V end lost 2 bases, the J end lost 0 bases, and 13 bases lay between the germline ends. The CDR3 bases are TGTGCCAGCAGCCAATATCGGAACGAGATGAACACTGAAGCTTTCTTT. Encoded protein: CASSQYRNEMNTEAFF.

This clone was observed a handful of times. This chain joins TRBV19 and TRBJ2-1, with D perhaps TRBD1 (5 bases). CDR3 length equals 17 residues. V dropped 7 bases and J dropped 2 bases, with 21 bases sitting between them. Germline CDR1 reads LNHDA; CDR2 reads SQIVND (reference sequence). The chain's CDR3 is CASTGAYGEITYNEQFF. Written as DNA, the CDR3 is TGTGCCAGTACTGGGGCGTACGGAGAGATCACCTACAATGAGCAGTTCTTC.

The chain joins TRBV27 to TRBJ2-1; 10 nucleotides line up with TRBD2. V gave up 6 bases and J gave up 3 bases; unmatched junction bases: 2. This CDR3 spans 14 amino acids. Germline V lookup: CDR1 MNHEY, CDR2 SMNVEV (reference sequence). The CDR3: CASRLAGLYNEQFF. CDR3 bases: TGTGCCAGCAGACTAGCGGGACTCTACAATGAGCAGTTCTTC.

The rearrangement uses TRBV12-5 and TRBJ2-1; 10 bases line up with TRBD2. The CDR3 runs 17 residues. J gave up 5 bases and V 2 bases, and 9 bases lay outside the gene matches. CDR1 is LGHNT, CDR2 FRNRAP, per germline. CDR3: CASGLSTSGTPHNEQFF. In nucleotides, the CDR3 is TGTGCTAGTGGTTTGTCCACTAGCGGGACCCCTCACAATGAGCAGTTCTTC.

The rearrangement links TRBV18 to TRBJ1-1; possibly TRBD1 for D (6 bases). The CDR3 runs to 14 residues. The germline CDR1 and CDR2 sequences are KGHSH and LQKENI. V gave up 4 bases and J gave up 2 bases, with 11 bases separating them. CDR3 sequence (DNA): TGTGCCAGCTCACGAAAACAGGGAAACACTGAAGCTTTCTTT. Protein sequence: CASSRKQGNTEAFF.

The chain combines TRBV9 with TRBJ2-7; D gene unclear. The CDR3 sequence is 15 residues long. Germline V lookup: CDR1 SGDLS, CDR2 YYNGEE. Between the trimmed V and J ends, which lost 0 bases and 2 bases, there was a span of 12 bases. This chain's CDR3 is CASSVGPGGPYEQYF. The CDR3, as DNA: TGTGCCAGCAGCGTAGGACCGGGCGGACCCTACGAGCAGTACTTC.

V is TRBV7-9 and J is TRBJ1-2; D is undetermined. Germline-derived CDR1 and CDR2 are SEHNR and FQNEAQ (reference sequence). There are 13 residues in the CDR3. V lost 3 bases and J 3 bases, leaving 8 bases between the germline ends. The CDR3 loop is CASSFDGYYGYTF. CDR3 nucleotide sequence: TGTGCCAGCAGCTTTGACGGGTACTATGGCTACACCTTC.

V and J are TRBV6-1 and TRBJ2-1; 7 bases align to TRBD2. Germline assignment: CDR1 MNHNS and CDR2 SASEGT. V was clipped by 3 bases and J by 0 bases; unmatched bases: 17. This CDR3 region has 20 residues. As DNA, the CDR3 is TGTGCCAGCAGTGACCCTGGGGAGGGTCTTACTTCGAGCTCCTACAATGAGCAGTTCTTC. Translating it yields CASSDPGEGLTSSSYNEQFF.

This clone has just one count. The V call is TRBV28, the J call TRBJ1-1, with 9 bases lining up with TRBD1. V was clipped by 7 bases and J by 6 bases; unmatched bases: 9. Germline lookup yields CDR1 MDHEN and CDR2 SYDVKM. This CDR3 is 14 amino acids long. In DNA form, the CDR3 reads TGTGCCAGCATCCCAGGGACAGGGATCGCTGAAGCTTTCTTT. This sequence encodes CASIPGTGIAEAFF.

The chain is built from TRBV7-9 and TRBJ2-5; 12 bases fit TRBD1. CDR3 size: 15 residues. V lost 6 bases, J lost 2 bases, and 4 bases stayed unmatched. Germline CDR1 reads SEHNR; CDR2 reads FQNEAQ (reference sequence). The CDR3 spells CASSGDRGQQETQYF. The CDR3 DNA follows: TGTGCCAGCAGTGGGGACAGGGGGCAACAAGAGACCCAGTACTTC.

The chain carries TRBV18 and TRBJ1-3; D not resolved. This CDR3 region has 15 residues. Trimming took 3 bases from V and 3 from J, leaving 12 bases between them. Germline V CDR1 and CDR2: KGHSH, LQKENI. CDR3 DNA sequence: TGTGCCAGCTCACCTAACAGTCCACGTGGAAACACCATATATTTT. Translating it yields CASSPNSPRGNTIYF.

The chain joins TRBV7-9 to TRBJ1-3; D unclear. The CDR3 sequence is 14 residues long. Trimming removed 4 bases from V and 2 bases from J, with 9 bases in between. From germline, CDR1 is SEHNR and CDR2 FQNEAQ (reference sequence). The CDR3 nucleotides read TGTGCCAGCAGCTACGTAGGCGCTGGAAACACCATATATTTT. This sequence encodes CASSYVGAGNTIYF.

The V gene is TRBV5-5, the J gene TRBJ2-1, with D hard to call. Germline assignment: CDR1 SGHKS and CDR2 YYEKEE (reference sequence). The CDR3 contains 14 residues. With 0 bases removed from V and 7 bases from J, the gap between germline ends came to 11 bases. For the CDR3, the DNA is TGTGCCAGCAGCTTGGGCCCCCTACAGAATGAGCAGTTCTTC. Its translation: CASSLGPLQNEQFF.

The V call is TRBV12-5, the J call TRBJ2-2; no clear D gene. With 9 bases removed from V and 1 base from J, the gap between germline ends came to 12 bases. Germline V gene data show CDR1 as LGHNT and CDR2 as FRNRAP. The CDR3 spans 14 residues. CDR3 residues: CARDQAENTGELFF. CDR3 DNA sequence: TGTGCTAGAGATCAAGCAGAGAACACCGGGGAGCTGTTTTTT.

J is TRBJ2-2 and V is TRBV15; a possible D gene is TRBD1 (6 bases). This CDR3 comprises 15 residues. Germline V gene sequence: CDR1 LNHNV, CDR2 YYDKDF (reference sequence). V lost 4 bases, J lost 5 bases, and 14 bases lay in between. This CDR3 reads CATSIRGGPTGELFF. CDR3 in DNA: TGTGCCACCAGCATTAGAGGGGGACCTACCGGGGAGCTGTTTTTT.

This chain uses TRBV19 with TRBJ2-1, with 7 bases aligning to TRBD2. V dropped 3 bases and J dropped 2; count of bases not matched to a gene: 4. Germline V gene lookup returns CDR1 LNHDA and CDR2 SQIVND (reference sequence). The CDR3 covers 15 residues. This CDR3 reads CASSIGSGTYNEQFF. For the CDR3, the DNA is TGTGCCAGTAGTATCGGGAGCGGGACCTACAATGAGCAGTTCTTC.

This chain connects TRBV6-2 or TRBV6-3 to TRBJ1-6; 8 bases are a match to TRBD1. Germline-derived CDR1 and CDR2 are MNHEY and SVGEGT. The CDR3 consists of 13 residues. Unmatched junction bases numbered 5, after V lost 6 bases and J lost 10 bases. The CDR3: CASSTRQGSPLHF. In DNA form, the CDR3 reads TGTGCCAGCAGCACCCGACAGGGGTCACCCCTCCACTTT.

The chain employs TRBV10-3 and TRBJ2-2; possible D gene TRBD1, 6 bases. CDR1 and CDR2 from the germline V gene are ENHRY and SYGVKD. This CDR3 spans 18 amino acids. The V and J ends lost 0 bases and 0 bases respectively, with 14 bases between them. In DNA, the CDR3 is TGTGCCATCAGTGAGTCATTTGTGGCAGGGGCGAACACCGGGGAGCTGTTTTTT. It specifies CAISESFVAGANTGELFF.

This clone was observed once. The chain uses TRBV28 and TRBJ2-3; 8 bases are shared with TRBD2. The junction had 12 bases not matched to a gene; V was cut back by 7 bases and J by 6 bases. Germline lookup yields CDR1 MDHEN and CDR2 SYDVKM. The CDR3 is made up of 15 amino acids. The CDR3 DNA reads TGTGCCAGCAATATGAAAGCGGGAGTAGTGGATACGCAGTATTTT. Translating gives CASNMKAGVVDTQYF.

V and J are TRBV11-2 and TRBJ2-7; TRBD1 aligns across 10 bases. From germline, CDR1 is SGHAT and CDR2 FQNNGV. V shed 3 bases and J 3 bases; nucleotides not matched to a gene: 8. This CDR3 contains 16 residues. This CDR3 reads CASSFLHRDRGYEQYF. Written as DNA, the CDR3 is TGTGCCAGCAGCTTTCTTCACCGGGACAGGGGCTACGAGCAGTACTTC.

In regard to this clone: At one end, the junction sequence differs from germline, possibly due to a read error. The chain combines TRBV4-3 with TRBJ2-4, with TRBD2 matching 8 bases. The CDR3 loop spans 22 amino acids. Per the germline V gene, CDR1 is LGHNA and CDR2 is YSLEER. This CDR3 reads CTSSQRVRGRTSGRVAKNIQYF. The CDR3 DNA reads TGCACCAGCAGCCAAAGGGTCCGCGGGAGGACATCTGGGAGGGTGGCCAAAAACATTCAGTACTTC.

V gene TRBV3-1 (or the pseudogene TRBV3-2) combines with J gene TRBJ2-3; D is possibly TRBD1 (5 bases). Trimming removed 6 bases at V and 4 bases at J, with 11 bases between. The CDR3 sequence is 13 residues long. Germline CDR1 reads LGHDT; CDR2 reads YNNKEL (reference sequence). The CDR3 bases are TGTGCCAGCAGTCGGACACCGCCAGATACGCAGTATTTT. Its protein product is CASSRTPPDTQYF.

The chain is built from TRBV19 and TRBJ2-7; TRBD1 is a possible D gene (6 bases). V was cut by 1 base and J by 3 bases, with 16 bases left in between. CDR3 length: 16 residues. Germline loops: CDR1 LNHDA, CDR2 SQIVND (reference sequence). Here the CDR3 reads CASSIGDNPAGYEQYF. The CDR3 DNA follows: TGTGCCAGTAGTATAGGGGACAATCCGGCTGGCTACGAGCAGTACTTC.

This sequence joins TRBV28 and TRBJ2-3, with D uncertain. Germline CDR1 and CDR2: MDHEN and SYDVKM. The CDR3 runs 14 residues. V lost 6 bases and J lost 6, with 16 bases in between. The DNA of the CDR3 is TGTGCCAGCAGGGTCCGGGTACCCAAGGATACGCAGTATTTT. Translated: CASRVRVPKDTQYF. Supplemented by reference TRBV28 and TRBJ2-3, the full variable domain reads DVKVTQSSRYLVKRTGEKVFLECVQDMDHENMFWYRQDPGLGLRLIYFSYDVKMKEKGDIPEGYSVSREKKERFSLILESASTNQTSMYLCASRVRVPKDTQYFGPGTRLTVL.

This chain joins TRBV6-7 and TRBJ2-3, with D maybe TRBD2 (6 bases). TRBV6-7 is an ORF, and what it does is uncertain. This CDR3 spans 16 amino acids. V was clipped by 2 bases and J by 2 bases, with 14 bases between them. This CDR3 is CASSYAVGRDTDTQYF. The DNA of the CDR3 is TGTGCCAGCAGTTACGCCGTGGGGCGGGACACAGATACGCAGTATTTT.